One sample yielded the 8 T cell receptor beta chains listed below, sequenced in a study of human T cells and chemical hapten exposure. From the RACE reads, TCRdb called clonotypes with MiXCR, one entry per CDR3 protein. The sample contains tens of thousands of distinct CDR3 sequences, 6.5% to 8.5% of which appear only once. Noted time point: pre-sensitization, week 0. Treatment of the sample: therapeutic diphenylcyclopropenone sensitization with weekly scalp DPC. The sequencing here drew on whole blood, taken in connection with sensitization to the hapten diphenylcyclopropenone (DPC). These receptors were obtained from a woman aged 25 to 39 with alopecia areata. Some clones in this sample may be carry-over from other donors' samples.

The gene calls are TRBV25-1 and TRBJ1-4; D remains unclear. Germline V gene lookup returns CDR1 MGHDK and CDR2 SYGVNS. Trimming took 0 bases from V and 12 from J, leaving 11 bases between them. CDR3 length: 13 amino acids. The chain's CDR3 is CASSEYGRVELFF. The DNA for the CDR3 is TGTGCCAGCAGTGAATACGGACGGGTTGAACTGTTTTTT.

Ten or more counts support this clonotype. V and J are TRBV3-1 and TRBJ2-1; 9 nucleotides match TRBD2. CDR1 LGHDT and CDR2 YNNKEL come from the germline V gene (reference sequence). Unmatched junction bases numbered 6, after V lost 5 bases and J lost 4 bases. The CDR3 is 15 residues long. The CDR3 here is CASSYPSGEYNEQFF. CDR3 in DNA: TGTGCCAGCAGCTACCCTAGCGGGGAATACAATGAGCAGTTCTTC.

In the case of this clonotype: A read error may be the cause here, since a much bigger clone is one base away. As DNA, the CDR3 is TGTGCCACCAGCAGAGATTACCCTACATGGGGGGACAATGTCGGAGAGACCCAGTACTTC. It translates to CATSRDYPTWGDNVGETQYF. The chain recombines TRBV15 with TRBJ2-5, with D possibly being TRBD1 or TRBD2 (6 bases each). Deletions cut 0 bases from V and 4 bases from J, with 27 bases between. Germline V gene lookup returns CDR1 LNHNV and CDR2 YYDKDF (reference sequence). The CDR3 has 20 residues.

This clonotype was seen repeatedly, ten times or more. This chain uses TRBV7-9 with TRBJ1-3; 7 bases are shared with TRBD1. J gave up 0 bases and V 5 bases, and 7 bases lay outside the gene matches. The germline V gene encodes CDR1 SEHNR and CDR2 FQNEAQ (reference sequence). The CDR3 has 16 residues. CDR3 nucleotides: TGTGCCAGCAGCCCCGTGACAGGGCTCTCTGGAAACACCATATATTTT. Its protein product is CASSPVTGLSGNTIYF.

V usage is TRBV7-6 and J usage is TRBJ2-7; no definite D call. Trimming took off 0 bases at V and 4 bases at J, with 10 bases between the two ends. Germline V gene data show CDR1 as SGHVS and CDR2 as FNYEAQ. This CDR3 comprises 14 residues. CDR3 in DNA: TGTGCCAGCAGCTTAGCTCCGACTGGTTACGAGCAGTACTTC. This gives the protein CASSLAPTGYEQYF.

The J gene is TRBJ2-1, the V gene TRBV5-1; D is perhaps TRBD1 (6 bases). Per germline, CDR1 SGHRS and CDR2 YFSETQ. CDR3 length: 14 residues. Trimming stripped 3 bases from V and 7 bases from J, with 14 bases between. The CDR3, as DNA: TGCGCCAGCAGCTCATGTGACAGGTCAAATGAGCAGTTCTTC. It encodes CASSSCDRSNEQFF.

The chain carries TRBV10-3 and TRBJ2-7, with 7 positions matching TRBD2. V lost 3 bases to trimming and J lost 3 bases; unmatched junction nucleotides: 11. This CDR3 region has 16 residues. CDR1 is ENHRY and CDR2 is SYGVKD in the germline V gene. CDR3 nucleotides: TGTGCCATCAGTGATTCAGCGGGGCGTACCTTCTACGAGCAGTACTTC. Translation gives CAISDSAGRTFYEQYF.

There are many counts of this clonotype. This chain joins TRBV5-1 and TRBJ2-2, with D possibly being TRBD2 (6 bases). CDR1 is SGHRS, CDR2 YFSETQ, per germline. This CDR3 has 17 amino acids. V lost 0 bases and J 4 bases, leaving 16 bases between the germline ends. CDR3 in amino acids: CASSLAGRPSVTGELFF. The DNA for the CDR3 is TGCGCCAGCAGCTTGGCCGGGAGACCCTCGGTCACCGGGGAGCTGTTTTTT.